This TCR beta chain was sequenced during a study of regulatory T cells in long-lasting Graves disease. Researchers made TCR beta libraries by using iRepertoire HTBI primers and running Arm-PCR on CDR3 regions. Each CDR3 protein is one row after TCRdb ran MiXCR on the multiplex PCR reads. The data show under 800,000 distinct CDR3 sequences, with around 17% seen just once and around a sixth held by the top ten. As to time point: newly diagnosed GD, antithyroid drugs for less than 3 months. There was RNA extracted from PBMCs, and the TCR library was made from it. This clonotype was seen many times. Its antigen is not known. Points from the study as a whole: In persistent patients, shared public clonotypes (more than 2,500) outnumbered those in new patients (about 1,000).

The same data also contributed to another study, on T cells in Graves' hyperthyroidism and ophthalmopathy. That source reports: The study used the HTBI primer set for a first-round RT-PCR of the TCR CDR3. Most clonotypes that expanded in the thyroid above 0.001 also showed up in blood. Model-based prediction identified ophthalmopathy a median 6.5 months prior to its onset.

The sequence derives from a woman in her twenties or thirties with Graves disease. Sample: peripheral blood mononuclear cells (PBMCs), taken at new diagnosis, from a patient treated with antithyroid drugs.

CDR3 region: CASSGTRFNTEAFF. In DNA form, the CDR3 reads TGTGCCAGCAGTGGCACACGATTCAACACTGAAGCTTTCTTT. The V and J genes are TRBV6-4 and TRBJ1-1, with no clear D. From germline, CDR1 is MRHNA and CDR2 SNTAGT. Trimming removed 4 bases from V and 2 bases from J, with 11 bases in between. The CDR3 covers 14 residues.